The clone carrying this T cell receptor (beta chain) occurred a few times. Antigen specificity is unknown. This entry comes from a study of beta chain features in type 1 diabetes. Overall study results and limits: Shorter TCRB CDR3s, moderately but significantly so, were found in Type 1 diabetes patients in all four CD4+ subsets.

The investigators reverse transcribed all of the isolated RNA, so they sequenced expressed TCRB transcripts. The table came from immunoSEQ multiplex PCR; TCRdb's copy has only in-frame clones and leaves some out. The sample contains some 350,000 clones, 9.5% to 10% of which appear only once. Germline V gives CDR1 MGHDK, CDR2 SYGVNS. Trimming shortened V by 5 bases and J by 6 bases, and 7 bases separated the two germline ends. There are 11 residues in the CDR3. The TCR originated in a young man with type 1 diabetes. V and J are TRBV25-1 and TRBJ1-2; D not resolved. Material: central memory CD4+ T cells from blood. The CDR3 sequence is CASSIRNGYTF. In nucleotides, the CDR3 is TGTGCCAGCAGTATTAGAAATGGCTACACCTTC.